This T cell receptor beta chain was profiled in a study of T cell responses to AZD1222 COVID-19 vaccine. As for the study in general: Timing groups of about 4 and about 12 weeks for second doses were pooled. Broader study findings: Seropositive status at baseline applied to only five or six AZD1222 recipients. Donors skewed white British and female; clonal diversity was possibly underestimated.

This clone has a single count. Its antigen is unknown. Germline V lookup: CDR1 SGHDT, CDR2 YYEEEE. Trimming at V came to 3 bases and at J to 5 bases, leaving 9 bases not matched to a gene. The CDR3 is 15 amino acids. Libraries were prepared by immunoSEQ multiplex PCR; TCRdb keeps only in-frame clonotypes and omits some of them. The sample consists of 65,000 to 75,000 clones, roughly 80% of them appearing once. Sequences were derived from peripheral blood, sampled on day 0 of AZD1222 vaccination. The sequence was collected from an adult in good health. The chain couples TRBV5-6 to TRBJ2-3; 7 bases are a match to TRBD2. CDR3 loop: CASSSLGRGLDTQYF. In DNA form, the CDR3 reads TGTGCCAGCAGCTCCCTGGGGCGGGGGTTAGATACGCAGTATTTT.